This TCR beta chain stems from a study of blood T cell repertoires in COVID-19. At the level of the study: Samples of COVID-19 (acute and convalescent) were obtained from the United States, Italy and Spain.

Per germline, CDR1 MDHEN and CDR2 SYDVKM. The ends lost 3 bases at V and 8 bases at J; junction bases unmatched: 6. This CDR3 has 13 amino acids. In the original analysis: The assay estimated nucleated cells by amplifying reference gene primers. The protocol was immunoSEQ multiplex PCR, while the TCRdb copy is restricted to in-frame clones and leaves out a portion. From that table come the V and J calls and clone size; the DNA was used to work out D and trimming. The sample contains a few hundred thousand clones, roughly 89% of which appear only once. The specimen sequenced was peripheral blood. The sequence derives from a woman in her thirties or forties who had recovered from COVID-19. The V gene is TRBV28, the J gene TRBJ1-1; 7 nucleotides line up with TRBD1. The DNA of the CDR3 is TGTGCCAGCAGTTTGCCACCGGGACAGGAAGCTTTCTTT. Protein: CASSLPPGQEAFF.